This is a list of T cell receptor beta chains from one sample in a study of cytomegalovirus exposure and HLA in healthy donors. Assay: immunoSEQ multiplex PCR; the TCRdb copy retains only in-frame clones and omits some. The table includes under 200,000 clones, 70% to 90% detected once. The sequenced sample consisted of PBMCs. The receptors were sampled from a young woman in good health and CMV-seronegative. Both conserved end residues are part of each CDR3. Fields, in order: J gene, V gene, D gene, clone size, CDR3 protein, CDR3 DNA. The D gene is left open where the match is weak. Size values are once, few and many counts, or a class for expanded clones, and some rows have none.

TRBJ2-1 | TRBV7-9 | TRBD1 | few | CASSTGQGDNNEQFF | TGTGCCAGCAGCACAGGACAGGGGGATAACAATGAGCAGTTCTTC
TRBJ1-4 | TRBV15 | . | once | CATSRRQVRATNEKLFF | TGTGCCACCAGCAGAAGACAGGTTCGTGCAACTAATGAAAAACTGTTTTTT
TRBJ2-1 | TRBV9 | TRBD1 | . | CASSTGTGNHEQFF | TGTGCCAGCAGCACCGGGACAGGGAACCATGAGCAGTTCTTC
TRBJ1-2 | TRBV30 | TRBD1 | . | CAWYGQGDGYTF | TGTGCCTGGTATGGACAGGGGGATGGCTACACCTTC
TRBJ1-3 | TRBV9 | . | once | CASSGSGNTIYF | TGTGCCAGCAGCGGAAGCGGAAACACCATATATTTT
TRBJ2-4 | TRBV25-1 | TRBD1 | . | CASSGTGAKNIQYF | TGTGCCAGCAGTGGGACAGGGGCCAAAAACATTCAGTACTTC
TRBJ2-7 | TRBV28 | TRBD1 | . | CASKGWDRDYEQYF | TGTGCCAGCAAAGGGTGGGACAGGGACTACGAGCAGTACTTC
TRBJ2-1 | TRBV5-1 | . | . | CASSLGLNYNEQFF | TGCGCCAGCAGCTTGGGGCTCAACTACAATGAGCAGTTCTTC
TRBJ1-4 | TRBV4-1 | . | . | CASSHSGFEAPNEKLFF | TGCGCCAGCAGCCACTCAGGGTTTGAGGCACCTAATGAAAAACTGTTTTTT
TRBJ2-6 | TRBV25-1 | . | . | CASSENRGSGANVLTF | TGTGCCAGCAGTGAAAATCGGGGATCTGGGGCCAACGTCCTGACTTTC
TRBJ1-1 | TRBV7-9 | . | . | CSSSLDSPKMNTEAFF | TGTTCCAGCAGCCTAGACAGTCCCAAGATGAACACTGAAGCTTTCTTT
TRBJ1-3 | TRBV11-2 | . | . | CASSLDWEGDWSGNTIYF | TGTGCCAGCAGCTTAGATTGGGAGGGGGATTGGTCTGGAAACACCATATATTTT
TRBJ1-2 | TRBV5-6 | . | . | CASSGGGVRNYGYTF | TGTGCCAGCAGCGGAGGAGGGGTTAGAAACTATGGCTACACCTTC
TRBJ2-5 | TRBV7-7 | TRBD2 | . | CASSLRQLAGVETQYF | TGTGCCAGCAGCTTGCGTCAACTAGCGGGGGTTGAGACCCAGTACTTC
TRBJ1-2 | TRBV19 | TRBD1 | . | CASSQTGNYGYTF | TGTGCCAGTAGCCAGACAGGGAACTATGGCTACACCTTC
TRBJ2-2 | TRBV5-6 | TRBD1 | . | CASTELGQGANTGELFF | TGTGCCAGCACCGAGCTGGGACAGGGGGCGAACACCGGGGAGCTGTTTTTT
TRBJ2-3 | TRBV5-1 | . | . | CASRLGHTDTQYF | TGCGCCAGCAGGTTGGGACACACAGATACGCAGTATTTT
TRBJ2-6 | TRBV7-3 | TRBD1 | . | CASSLQGAGANVLTF | TGTGCCAGCAGCTTACAGGGGGCTGGGGCCAACGTCCTGACTTTC
TRBJ1-2 | TRBV25-1 | TRBD1 | . | CASSGTGDPHGYTF | TGTGCCAGCAGTGGTACAGGGGACCCTCATGGCTACACCTTC
TRBJ2-7 | TRBV6-5 | . | . | CASRPLAVGSYEQYF | TGTGCCAGCAGACCCCTAGCTGTCGGCTCCTACGAGCAGTACTTC